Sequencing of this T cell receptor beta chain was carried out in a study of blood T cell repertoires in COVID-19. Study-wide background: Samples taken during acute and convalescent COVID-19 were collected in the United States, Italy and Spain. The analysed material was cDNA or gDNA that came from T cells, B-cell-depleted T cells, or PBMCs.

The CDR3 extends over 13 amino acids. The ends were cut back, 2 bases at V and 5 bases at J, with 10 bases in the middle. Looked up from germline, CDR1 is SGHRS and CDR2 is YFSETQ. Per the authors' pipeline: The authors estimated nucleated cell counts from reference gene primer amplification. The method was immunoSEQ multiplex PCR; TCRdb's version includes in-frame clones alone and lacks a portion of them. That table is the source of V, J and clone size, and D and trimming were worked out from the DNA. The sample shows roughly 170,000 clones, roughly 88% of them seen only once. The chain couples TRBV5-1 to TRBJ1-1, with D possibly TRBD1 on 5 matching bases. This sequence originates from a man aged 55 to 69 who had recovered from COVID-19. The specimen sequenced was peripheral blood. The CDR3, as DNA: TGCGCCAGCAGCTTAAGTCAGGGAACTGAAGCTTTCTTT. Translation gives CASSLSQGTEAFF. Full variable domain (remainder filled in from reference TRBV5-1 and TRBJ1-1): KAGVTQTPRYLIKTRGQQVTLSCSPISGHRSVSWYQQTPGQGLQFLFEYFSETQRNKGNFPGRFSGRQFSNSRSEMNVSTLELGDSALYLCASSLSQGTEAFFGQGTRLTVV.